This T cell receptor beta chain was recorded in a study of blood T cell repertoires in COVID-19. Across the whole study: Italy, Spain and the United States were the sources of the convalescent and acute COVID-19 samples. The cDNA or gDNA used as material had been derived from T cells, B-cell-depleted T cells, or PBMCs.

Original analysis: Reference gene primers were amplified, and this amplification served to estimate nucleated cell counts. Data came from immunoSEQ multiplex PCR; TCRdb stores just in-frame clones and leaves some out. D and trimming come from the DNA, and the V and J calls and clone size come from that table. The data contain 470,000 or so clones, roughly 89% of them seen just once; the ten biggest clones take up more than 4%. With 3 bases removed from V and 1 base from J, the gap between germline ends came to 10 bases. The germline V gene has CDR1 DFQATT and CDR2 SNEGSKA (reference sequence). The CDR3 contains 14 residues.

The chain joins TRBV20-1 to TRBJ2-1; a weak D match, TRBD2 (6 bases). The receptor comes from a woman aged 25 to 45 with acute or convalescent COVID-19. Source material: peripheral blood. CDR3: CSASNGGSYNEQFF. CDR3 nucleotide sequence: TGCAGTGCTAGTAACGGGGGTTCCTACAATGAGCAGTTCTTC.